A selection of T cell receptor beta chains follows, all from one sample in a study of OX40 agonist ivuxolimab in advanced cancers. Here immunoSEQ multiplex PCR was the method, and the copy in TCRdb shows in-frame clones only, minus some. The repertoire includes tens of thousands of clones, just under 90% of them detected once, and approximately 11% sits in the top ten. The starting material was CD4+ or CD8+ T cells sorted from blood, obtained in a trial of the OX40 agonist ivuxolimab. The source is an adult with an advanced solid tumor such as melanoma, head and neck, liver or kidney cancer. Both conserved end residues are part of each CDR3. D genes are given only for firm matches. Only part of the rows carry a size: once, few, many, or a class if the clone is expanded.

clone_size	d_call	v_call	j_call	cdr3_nt	cdr3_aa
-	-	TRBV5-4	TRBJ1-6	TGTGCCAGCAGCTTGGACAGATCTCGGAATTCACCCCTCCACTTT	CASSLDRSRNSPLHF
once	TRBD1	TRBV2	TRBJ1-2	TGTGCCAGCAGTGAAGAAATAGAGGGGAGAGGACAGGGCGATGGCTACACCTTC	CASSEEIEGRGQGDGYTF
-	TRBD1	TRBV5-4	TRBJ1-2	TGTGCCAGCACCAACGAACTTGACAGGGGAAGCTATGGCTACACCTTC	CASTNELDRGSYGYTF
-	-	TRBV19	TRBJ1-1	TGTGCCAGTAGTATATTTGGGGGCAACGGCGGCAAAACTGAAGCTTTCTTT	CASSIFGGNGGKTEAFF
-	-	TRBV7-9	TRBJ2-7	TGTGCCAGCAGCGATATAACTACTGAGCAGTACTTC	CASSDITTEQYF
-	-	TRBV21-1	TRBJ1-5	TGTGCCAGCAGCAAAGTGGGACAGGAGAATCAGCCCCAGCATTTT	CASSKVGQENQPQHF
-	TRBD1	TRBV6-4	TRBJ1-2	TGTGCCAGCTCGGACAGGGCCACTAACTATGGCTACACCTTC	CASSDRATNYGYTF
-	-	TRBV4-1	TRBJ2-3	TGCGCCAGCAGCCAATTTCGGGAGATGGTAGATACGCAGTATTTT	CASSQFREMVDTQYF
-	-	TRBV4-1	TRBJ1-5	TGCGCCAGCAGCCCTCAACTATTACAGCCCCAGCATTTT	CASSPQLLQPQHF
-	-	TRBV6-6	TRBJ1-1	TGTGCCAGCAGTTCCTTGATGGGGAACACTGAAGCTTTCTTT	CASSSLMGNTEAFF
-	-	TRBV13	TRBJ1-2	TGTGCCAGCAGCCAGAGTGGGGGGCACTATGACTACACCTTC	CASSQSGGHYDYTF
-	-	TRBV28	TRBJ2-1	TGTGCCACCCATACCTACAATGAGCAGTTCTTC	CATHTYNEQFF
-	TRBD2	TRBV29-1	TRBJ2-7	TGCAGCGTTGAAGATCGACTAGCGGGAGGAGGCGAGCAGTACTTC	CSVEDRLAGGGEQYF
-	-	TRBV4-1	TRBJ2-1	TGCGCCAGCAGCCACCGAGAAGGGGTGTACAATGAGCAGTTCTTC	CASSHREGVYNEQFF
-	TRBD1	TRBV4-1	TRBJ1-5	TGCGCCAGCAGCCAAGATTATGAAGGGGGCAGCAATCAGCCCCAGCATTTT	CASSQDYEGGSNQPQHF
-	TRBD1	TRBV29-1	TRBJ1-2	TGCAGCGTTGGAGCGGACAGGGGGTTTGGCTACACCTTC	CSVGADRGFGYTF
-	TRBD1	TRBV6-5	TRBJ2-1	TGTGCCAGCAGTAATTACCAGGGGGATGAGCAGTTCTTC	CASSNYQGDEQFF
-	-	TRBV27	TRBJ1-1	TGTGCCAGCAGACGGGGGGGTGAAGCTTTCTTT	CASRRGGEAFF
-	-	TRBV11-2	TRBJ2-3	TGTGCCAGCAGCTGGGGACCGAGGGATACGCAGTATTTT	CASSWGPRDTQYF
-	-	TRBV27	TRBJ2-7	TGTGCCACTAAGGGCGGCGGACAGCCCTCCTACGAGCAGTACTTC	CATKGGGQPSYEQYF
-	TRBD2	TRBV7-6	TRBJ2-7	TGTGCCAGCAGCAGGCAACTAGCGGGAGCTATCGACGAGCAGTACTTC	CASSRQLAGAIDEQYF
-	-	TRBV7-9	TRBJ2-1	TGTGCCAGCAGCCTCGGGCAGGGTTTGGACAATGAGCAGTTCTTC	CASSLGQGLDNEQFF
-	-	TRBV4-2	TRBJ2-1	TGTGCCAGCAGCCAAAAACTAGGATCTGAGCAGTTCTTC	CASSQKLGSEQFF
-	TRBD2	TRBV28	TRBJ2-2	TGTGCCAGCAGTGACGGGACTATGGACACCGGGGAGCTGTTTTTT	CASSDGTMDTGELFF
few	-	TRBV19	TRBJ1-1	TGTGCCAGTAGTGCAGACAGAGATCGCTTTGAAGCTTTCTTT	CASSADRDRFEAFF
-	-	TRBV29-1	TRBJ2-1	TGCAGCGTTGGGTCTTTATACAATGAGCAGTTCTTC	CSVGSLYNEQFF
-	-	TRBV4-1	TRBJ2-3	TGCGCCAGCAGCCCGGGTAGCACAGATACGCAGTATTTT	CASSPGSTDTQYF
once	-	TRBV19	TRBJ1-1	TGTGTTTCGGAGGGAATGAACACTGAAGCTTTCTTT	CVSEGMNTEAFF
-	TRBD1	TRBV5-1	TRBJ2-3	TGCGCCAGCAGCTTGGGTGGACAGGGCACAGATACGCAGTATTTT	CASSLGGQGTDTQYF
-	-	TRBV29-1	TRBJ2-1	TGCAGCGTTGATTCCGGCGAGCAGTTCTTC	CSVDSGEQFF
-	TRBD2	TRBV4-1	TRBJ2-1	TGCGCCAGCAGCCAGGGGACTAGCGGGGCTTACAATGAGCAGTTCTTC	CASSQGTSGAYNEQFF
-	-	TRBV2	TRBJ1-5	TGTGCCAGCAGTGATGGGGATAGCAATCAGCCCCAGCATTTT	CASSDGDSNQPQHF
once	-	TRBV19	TRBJ1-1	TGTGCCAGTAGTATTGGCGGGGTGAACACTGAAGCTTTCTTT	CASSIGGVNTEAFF
once	-	TRBV5-4	TRBJ1-5	TGTGCCAGCAGCTTTCGGGGTGGCAATCAGCCCCAGCATTTT	CASSFRGGNQPQHF
-	-	TRBV9	TRBJ1-5	TGTGCCAGCAGCGTAGATGGTCTGCCCAATCAGCCCCAGCATTTT	CASSVDGLPNQPQHF
-	TRBD2	TRBV5-4	TRBJ2-3	TGTGCCAGCAGCGGGGAGGCGGGAGACACAGATACGCAGTATTTT	CASSGEAGDTDTQYF
-	-	TRBV9	TRBJ1-6	TGTGCCAGCAGCGTAGCTCAGGGGAGTAATTCACCCCTCCACTTT	CASSVAQGSNSPLHF
-	TRBD1	TRBV27	TRBJ2-5	TGTGCCAGCGGGACAGGAGAGACCCAGTACTTC	CASGTGETQYF
-	-	TRBV27	TRBJ2-7	TGTGCCAGCCGGCGGGACTTTTCCTACGAGCAGTACTTC	CASRRDFSYEQYF
-	-	TRBV5-4	TRBJ2-5	TGTGCCAGCAGCTTGGTACACCTAGAAGAGGCCCAGTACTTC	CASSLVHLEEAQYF
-	-	TRBV23-1	TRBJ1-4	TGCGCCAGCAGTCGTCCCTCCCCAACTAATGAAAAACTGTTTTTT	CASSRPSPTNEKLFF
-	-	TRBV7-6	TRBJ2-2	TGTGCCAGCAGCTTACTGAGTCCCGGGGAGCTGTTTTTT	CASSLLSPGELFF
-	-	TRBV5-1	TRBJ1-1	TGCGCCAGCAGCTTGGGGCAGGGGCCCACTGAAGCTTTCTTT	CASSLGQGPTEAFF
-	-	TRBV6-1	TRBJ2-7	TGTGCCAGCTACAGCCCGCACCCCCCCTACGAGCAGTACTTC	CASYSPHPPYEQYF
once	TRBD1	TRBV10-2	TRBJ2-5	TGCGCCAGCAGTGATCAGGGGGCCTCACAAGAGACCCAGTACTTC	CASSDQGASQETQYF
-	TRBD2	TRBV5-4	TRBJ2-7	TGTGCCAGCAGCTTTAGCGGGGCTACCTACGAGCAGTACTTC	CASSFSGATYEQYF
-	-	TRBV2	TRBJ2-3	TGTGCCAGCAGCGCGGGAATCGGCACAGATACGCAGTATTTT	CASSAGIGTDTQYF
few	TRBD2	TRBV28	TRBJ2-7	TGTGCCAGCAGTACCCCAGCGGGACTCGAGCAGTACTTC	CASSTPAGLEQYF
-	-	TRBV7-8	TRBJ2-1	TGTGCCAGCAGCCCCCCCCTGACGGGAAAAAGGGACAATGAGCAGTTCTTC	CASSPPLTGKRDNEQFF
-	-	TRBV19	TRBJ2-7	TGTGCCAGTAGTATAGGACTTCTATACGAGCAGTACTTC	CASSIGLLYEQYF
-	TRBD1	TRBV10-2	TRBJ1-1	TGCGCCAGCAGGACAGGGGATTTGTCTGAAGCTTTCTTT	CASRTGDLSEAFF
-	-	TRBV7-2	TRBJ1-6	TGTGCCAGCAGCTTTGGTGTGAGGCTCTATAATTCACCCCTCCACTTT	CASSFGVRLYNSPLHF
-	-	TRBV5-1	TRBJ2-7	TGCGCCAGCAGCTTGCTGGGGGGCGACTACGAGCAGTACTTC	CASSLLGGDYEQYF
-	TRBD1	TRBV11-3	TRBJ1-5	TGTGCCAGCAGCCCCGAGTCGGGGACAGAAATTAGCAATCAGCCCCAGCATTTT	CASSPESGTEISNQPQHF
-	-	TRBV13	TRBJ2-7	TGTGCCAGCAGCTCCTTAGATCCTGTGATGGGAGAGCAGTACTTC	CASSSLDPVMGEQYF
-	TRBD2	TRBV27	TRBJ2-1	TGTGCCAGCAGTTCCTTAGCGGGAGCCCCCTACAATGAGCAGTTCTTC	CASSSLAGAPYNEQFF
-	-	TRBV19	TRBJ2-2	TGTGCCAGTAGTATATTGGTGGACACAACCACCGGGGAGCTGTTTTTT	CASSILVDTTTGELFF
-	-	TRBV14	TRBJ1-2	TGTGCCAGCAGCCAAGATCATAACGGGAACTATGGCTACACCTTC	CASSQDHNGNYGYTF